This TCR beta chain originates from a study of control samples from healthy donors and cancer patients. Profiling relied on immunoSEQ multiplex PCR, and the TCRdb table lists in-frame clones only, not all of them. The sample has about 120,000 clones; just under 95% are singletons. The CDR3 runs 11 residues. The V gene's germline CDR1 is GTSNPN and CDR2 SVGIG (reference sequence). Deletions cut 3 bases from V and 7 bases from J, with 9 bases between. Sequenced sample: blood. The V gene is TRBV30, the J gene TRBJ1-1; D is undetermined. This TCR came from a man aged 18 to 35 in good health. CDR3 protein: CAWREGSEAFF. Here the CDR3 DNA reads TGTGCCTGGAGGGAAGGGAGTGAAGCTTTCTTT.